This T cell receptor (beta chain) was recovered during a study of T-cell reconstitution after alpha-beta-depleted transplantation in children. Unique molecular identifiers were incorporated into the prepared TCRbeta library. Via MiXCR, TCRdb re-called the PCR reads, giving one row per CDR3 protein. This repertoire shows 450,000 to 600,000 distinct CDR3 sequences, approximately 12% found once; its top ten account for 2% to 2.5%. Many counts were recorded for this clonotype. The antigen is undetermined. Points from the study as a whole: Alpha-beta T cells about two months after transplant reportedly derived from several hundred expanded graft clones. T-cell counts and diversity at one year following transplant were attributed mainly to newly produced T cells. Some patients' high day-60 TCRbeta diversity was attributed to recipient cells surviving conditioning.

CDR1 is SNHLY, CDR2 FYNNEI, per germline. V trimming: 6 bases; J trimming: 9 bases; junction bases outside the gene matches: 5. The CDR3 is made up of 12 amino acids. Source: PBMCs, mostly from graft donor cells, taken 360 days after TCRalphabeta/CD19-depleted stem cell transplant. J is TRBJ2-1 and V is TRBV2, with 7 bases lining up with TRBD2. The receptor's source is a male patient under 18 who had a stem cell transplant for acute myeloid leukemia, so the T cells may come from the graft donor. CDR3 in amino acids: CASRTSMGEQFF. CDR3 in DNA: TGTGCCAGCAGGACTAGCATGGGTGAGCAGTTCTTC.